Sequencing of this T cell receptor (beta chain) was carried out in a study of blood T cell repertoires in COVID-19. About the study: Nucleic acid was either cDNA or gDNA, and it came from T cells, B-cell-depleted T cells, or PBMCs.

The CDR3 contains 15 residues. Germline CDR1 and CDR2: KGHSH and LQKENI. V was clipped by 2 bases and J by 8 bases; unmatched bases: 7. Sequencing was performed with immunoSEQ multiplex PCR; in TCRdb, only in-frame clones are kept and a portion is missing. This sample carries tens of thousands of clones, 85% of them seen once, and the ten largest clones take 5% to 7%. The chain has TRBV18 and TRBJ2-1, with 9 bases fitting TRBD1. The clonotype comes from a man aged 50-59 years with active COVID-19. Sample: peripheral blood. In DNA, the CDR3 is TGTGCCAGCTCACCAGGACAGGGGAATAGGGATGAGCAGTTCTTC. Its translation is CASSPGQGNRDEQFF. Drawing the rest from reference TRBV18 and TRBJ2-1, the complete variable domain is NAGVMQNPRHLVRRRGQEARLRCSPMKGHSHVYWYRQLPEEGLKFMVYLQKENIIDESGMPKERFSAEFPKEGPSILRIQQVVRGDSAAYFCASSPGQGNRDEQFFGPGTRLTVL.